This record looks at one TCR beta chain sequence and its context. Profiling relied on immunoSEQ multiplex PCR, and the TCRdb table lists in-frame clones only, not all of them. The sample records 300,000 to 350,000 clones, 85% to 90% being singletons. The data derive from a study of blood T cell repertoires in COVID-19. The TCR comes from a woman aged 45-60 years with COVID-19, enrolled during active disease. The sample was peripheral blood.

The CDR3 region has the DNA TGTGCCAGCTCCCCGACAGGGGGGAGCAATCAGCCCCAGCATTTT. Its protein product is CASSPTGGSNQPQHF. V and J are TRBV18 and TRBJ1-5; 9 positions match TRBD1. The CDR3 contains 15 residues. Unmatched junction bases numbered 4, after V lost 6 bases and J lost 1 base. Germline values: CDR1 KGHSH, CDR2 LQKENI.